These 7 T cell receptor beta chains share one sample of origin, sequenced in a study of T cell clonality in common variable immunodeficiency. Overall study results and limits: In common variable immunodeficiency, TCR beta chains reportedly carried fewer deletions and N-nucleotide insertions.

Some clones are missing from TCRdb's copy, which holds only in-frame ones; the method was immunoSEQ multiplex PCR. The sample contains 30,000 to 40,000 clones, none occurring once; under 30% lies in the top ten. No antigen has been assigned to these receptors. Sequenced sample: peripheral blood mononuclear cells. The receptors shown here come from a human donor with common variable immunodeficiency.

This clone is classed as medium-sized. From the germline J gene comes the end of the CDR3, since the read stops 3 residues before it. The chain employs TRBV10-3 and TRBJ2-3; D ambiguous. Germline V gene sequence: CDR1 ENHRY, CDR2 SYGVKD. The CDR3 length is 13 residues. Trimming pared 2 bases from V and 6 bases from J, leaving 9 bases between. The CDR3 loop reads CAISEVRVDTQYF. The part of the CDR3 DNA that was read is TGTGCCATCAGTGAGGTCCGGGTGGATACG.

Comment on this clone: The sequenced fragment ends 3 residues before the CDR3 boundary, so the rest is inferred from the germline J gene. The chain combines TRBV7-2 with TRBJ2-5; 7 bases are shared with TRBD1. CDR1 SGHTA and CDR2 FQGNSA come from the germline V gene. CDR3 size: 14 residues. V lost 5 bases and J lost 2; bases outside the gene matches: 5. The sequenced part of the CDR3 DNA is TGTGCCAGCAGCAGGACAGGTTTACAAGAGACC. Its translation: CASSRTGLQET. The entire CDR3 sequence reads CASSRTGLQETQYF. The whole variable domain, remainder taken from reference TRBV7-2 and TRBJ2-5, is GAGVSQSPSNKVTEKGKDVELRCDPISGHTALYWYRQSLGQGLEFLIYFQGNSAPDKSGLPSDRFSAERTGGSVSTLTIQRTQQEDSAVYLCASSRTGLQETQYFGPGTRLLVL.

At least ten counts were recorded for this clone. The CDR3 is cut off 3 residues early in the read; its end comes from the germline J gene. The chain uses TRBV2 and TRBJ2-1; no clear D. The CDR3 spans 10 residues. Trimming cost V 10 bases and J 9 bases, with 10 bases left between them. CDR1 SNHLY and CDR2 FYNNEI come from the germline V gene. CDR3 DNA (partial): TGTGCCATCGTGACTGGTGAG. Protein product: CAIVTGE. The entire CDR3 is CAIVTGEQFF.

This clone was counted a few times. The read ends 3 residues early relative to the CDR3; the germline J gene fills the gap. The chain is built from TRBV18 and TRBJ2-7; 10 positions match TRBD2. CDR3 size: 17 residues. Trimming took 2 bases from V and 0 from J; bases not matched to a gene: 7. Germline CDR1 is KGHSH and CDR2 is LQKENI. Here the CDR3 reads CASSPTTSGIGSYEQYF. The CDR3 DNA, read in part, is TGTGCCAGCTCACCAACCACTAGCGGGATAGGCTCCTACGAG.

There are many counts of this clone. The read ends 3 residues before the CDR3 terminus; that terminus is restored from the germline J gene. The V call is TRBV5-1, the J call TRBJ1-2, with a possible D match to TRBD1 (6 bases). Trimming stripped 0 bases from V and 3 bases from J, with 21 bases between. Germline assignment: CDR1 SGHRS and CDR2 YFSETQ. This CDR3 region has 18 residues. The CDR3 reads CASSLGGLGAGTDYGYTF. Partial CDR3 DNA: TGCGCCAGCAGCTTGGGGGGTCTGGGGGCAGGGACGGACTATGGC.

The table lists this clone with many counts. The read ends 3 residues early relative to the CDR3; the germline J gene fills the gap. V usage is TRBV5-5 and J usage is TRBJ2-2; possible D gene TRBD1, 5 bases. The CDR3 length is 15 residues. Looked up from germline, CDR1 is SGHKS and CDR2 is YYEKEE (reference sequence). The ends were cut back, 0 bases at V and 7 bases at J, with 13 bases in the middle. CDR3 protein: CASSLEDSENGELFF. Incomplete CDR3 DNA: TGTGCCAGCAGCTTGGAAGACAGCGAGAACGGGGAG.

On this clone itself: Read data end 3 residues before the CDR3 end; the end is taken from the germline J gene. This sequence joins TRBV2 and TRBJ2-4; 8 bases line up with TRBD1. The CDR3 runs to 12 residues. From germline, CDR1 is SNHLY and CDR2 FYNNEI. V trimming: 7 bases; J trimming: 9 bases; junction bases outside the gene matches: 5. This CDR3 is CASTGQGTIQYF. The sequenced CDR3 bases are TGTGCCAGCACCGGACAGGGAACCATT.